Listed here are 18 T cell receptor beta chains from one sample, sequenced in a study of beta chain features in type 1 diabetes. The isolated RNA, all of it, was reverse transcribed, so expressed TCRB transcripts were what got sequenced. Assay used: immunoSEQ multiplex PCR; TCRdb lists only in-frame clones, some missing. Of more than 250,000 clones in the sample, 15% are singletons; the top ten hold about 0.014%. These receptors have no known antigen. Study-wide results and limits: TCRB CDR3s from Type 1 diabetes patients were moderately but significantly shorter in all four CD4+ subsets.

The specimen sequenced was naive CD4+ T cells from blood. The receptors were sampled from a man aged 18 to 29 with type 1 diabetes.

The sample holds a few counts of this clone. This chain joins TRBV15 and TRBJ2-5, with D unclear. There are 16 residues in the CDR3. V lost 0 bases and J lost 5, with 16 bases in between. Germline lookup yields CDR1 LNHNV and CDR2 YYDKDF (reference sequence). The CDR3 coding sequence is TGTGCCACCAGCAGAGAGATAGCTGGTCTCGGCGAGACCCAGTACTTC. Protein sequence: CATSREIAGLGETQYF.

The chain couples TRBV11-2 to TRBJ2-5, with TRBD1 matching over 8 bases. After removal of 5 bases from V and 1 base from J, the junction contained 3 bases not matched to a gene. The V gene's germline CDR1 is SGHAT and CDR2 FQNNGV. This CDR3 comprises 14 residues. The CDR3, as DNA: TGTGCCAGCAGCAAGACAGGGGTCCAAGAGACCCAGTACTTC. Protein product: CASSKTGVQETQYF.

This clone appeared a few times. The rearrangement joins TRBV4-2 to TRBJ2-5; 12 nucleotides match TRBD2. Germline loops: CDR1 LGHNA, CDR2 YNFKEQ. V lost 4 bases to trimming and J lost 5 bases; unmatched junction nucleotides: 11. The CDR3 loop spans 17 amino acids. In DNA, the CDR3 is TGTGCCAGCAGCCGCCGACTAGCGGGAGAGAATCGGGAGACCCAGTACTTC. This gives the protein CASSRRLAGENRETQYF.

This clone has just a few counts. The chain is built from TRBV7-7 and TRBJ2-5; 8 nucleotides align to TRBD2. The germline CDR1 and CDR2 sequences are SSHAT and FNYEAQ (reference sequence). V lost 4 bases and J lost 5; bases outside the gene matches: 3. There are 13 residues in the CDR3. The CDR3 nucleotides are TGTGCCAGCAGCTATGGGACTAGTGAGACCCAGTACTTC. Protein product: CASSYGTSETQYF.

The table lists this clone with a few counts. This chain joins TRBV5-1 and TRBJ2-3; 10 bases fit TRBD1. Germline V gene sequence: CDR1 SGHRS, CDR2 YFSETQ. Germline trimming cut 1 base from V and 3 bases from J; bases unmatched to any gene: 2. The CDR3 length is 15 residues. In DNA, the CDR3 is TGCGCCAGCAGCTTGAGGGACAGGGGAACAGATACGCAGTATTTT. Protein: CASSLRDRGTDTQYF.

This chain joins TRBV5-1 and TRBJ2-7; TRBD2 matches at 11 bases. From germline, CDR1 is SGHRS and CDR2 YFSETQ. Trimming cost V 4 bases and J 6 bases; bases outside gene matches: 9. The CDR3 runs 15 residues. The CDR3 DNA is TGCGCCAGCAGCATCACCCCCGGGACTAGCGGCGAGCAGTACTTC. This codes for CASSITPGTSGEQYF.

This clone was counted between two and nine times. The gene calls are TRBV2 and TRBJ2-7; D is unresolved. The CDR3 runs to 14 residues. Trimming took off 1 base at V and 12 bases at J, with 19 bases between the two ends. The germline CDR1 and CDR2 sequences are SNHLY and FYNNEI. CDR3: CASSEEAQGVFAYF. CDR3 in DNA: TGTGCCAGCAGTGAAGAGGCACAAGGAGTATTTGCGTACTTC.

This clone has more than one count but fewer than ten. The V call is TRBV4-1, the J call TRBJ2-7, with a possible D match to TRBD1 (7 bases). The CDR3 covers 15 residues. Germline V gene data show CDR1 as MGHRA and CDR2 as YSYEKL. With 5 bases removed from V and 1 base from J, the gap between germline ends came to 15 bases. CDR3: CASSRDPGGSYEQYF. CDR3 nucleotides: TGCGCCAGCAGCAGGGACCCAGGGGGGTCCTACGAGCAGTACTTC.

The chain couples TRBV29-1 to TRBJ2-3; D possibly corresponds to TRBD2 (5 bases). The V gene lost 2 bases and the J gene lost 4 bases, with 7 bases spanning the gap. The V gene's germline CDR1 is SQVTM and CDR2 ANQGSEA. The CDR3 is 12 residues long. The CDR3 DNA is TGCAGCGTTGAACGGGGAGCAGATACGCAGTATTTT. It yields the protein CSVERGADTQYF.

The V call is TRBV7-2, the J call TRBJ1-4; D is unresolved. Germline loops: CDR1 SGHTA, CDR2 FQGNSA. Trimming shortened V by 5 bases and J by 5 bases, and 9 bases separated the two germline ends. The CDR3 totals 13 residues. The DNA of the CDR3 is TGTGCCAGCAGCCCCGGTCCAAATGAAAAACTGTTTTTT. Residues: CASSPGPNEKLFF.

V is TRBV29-1 and J is TRBJ2-7; 7 bases map to TRBD1. The CDR3 is made up of 12 amino acids. The germline gives CDR1 SQVTM, CDR2 ANQGSEA. V was clipped by 3 bases and J by 3 bases; unmatched bases: 2. This CDR3 reads CSVERQGYEQYF. CDR3 DNA: TGCAGCGTTGAGAGACAGGGCTACGAGCAGTACTTC.

This clone was found a few times. The chain links TRBV7-9 to TRBJ2-7; 7 bases are shared with TRBD1. Germline trimming cut 1 base from V and 6 bases from J; bases unmatched to any gene: 3. The CDR3 runs 13 residues. Per the germline V gene, CDR1 is SEHNR and CDR2 is FQNEAQ (reference sequence). The CDR3 here is CASSLGGGGEQYF. CDR3 DNA sequence: TGTGCCAGCAGCTTAGGAGGGGGCGGCGAGCAGTACTTC.

This clone was counted a few times. This chain connects TRBV7-8 to TRBJ2-1, with D possibly TRBD1 on 6 matching bases. Trimming took off 4 bases at V and 6 bases at J, with 10 bases between the two ends. Germline V gene data show CDR1 as SGHVS and CDR2 as FQNEAQ. The CDR3 runs 13 residues. CDR3 sequence (DNA): TGTGCCAGCAGCTCGGAAGGGGGCAATGAGCAGTTCTTC. Protein: CASSSEGGNEQFF.

The rearrangement links TRBV7-9 to TRBJ2-7, with TRBD2 identical over 8 bases. The trim removed 8 bases at V and 2 bases at J, leaving 11 bases unmatched. The CDR3 extends over 15 amino acids. Germline values: CDR1 SEHNR, CDR2 FQNEAQ (reference sequence). CDR3 residues: CASAFGGTRAYEQYF. The CDR3 bases are TGTGCCAGCGCGTTTGGCGGGACTAGGGCCTACGAGCAGTACTTC.

In its sample, this clone was seen a few times. The V gene is TRBV6-5, the J gene TRBJ1-1; D is undetermined. The CDR3 contains 14 residues. V lost 2 bases and J 5 bases, leaving 12 bases between the germline ends. Germline V CDR1 and CDR2: MNHEY, SVGAGI. CDR3 loop: CASSYGGLPTEAFF. CDR3 DNA sequence: TGTGCCAGCAGTTACGGCGGCCTACCAACTGAAGCTTTCTTT.

The chain has TRBV18 and TRBJ2-1, with 10 bases fitting TRBD2. Germline assignment: CDR1 KGHSH and CDR2 LQKENI. The V and J ends lost 3 bases and 10 bases, in that order; junction bases with no gene match: 3. The CDR3 has 13 residues. CDR3 coding DNA: TGTGCCAGCTCACCGATGACTAGCGGGGAGCAGTTCTTC. Translation gives CASSPMTSGEQFF.

The J gene is TRBJ1-1, the V gene TRBV30, with D perhaps matching TRBD1 (5 bases). Germline CDR1 and CDR2: GTSNPN and SVGIG (reference sequence). The CDR3 length is 13 residues. Trimming removed 3 bases from V and 2 bases from J, with 10 bases in between. CDR3 sequence: CAWRIGHNTEAFF. DNA for the CDR3: TGTGCCTGGAGAATCGGACATAACACTGAAGCTTTCTTT.

The V and J genes are TRBV6-5 and TRBJ2-7; 7 bases match TRBD2. The germline V gene encodes CDR1 MNHEY and CDR2 SVGAGI. With V trimmed by 6 bases and J by 2 bases, 4 bases remained unmatched. This CDR3 is 13 amino acids long. In DNA form, the CDR3 reads TGTGCCAGCAGCATGGGGGGGGCCTACGAGCAGTACTTC. This encodes CASSMGGAYEQYF.